The clone carrying this T cell receptor (beta chain) has only a few counts. The CDR3 runs 16 residues. V lost 1 base and J lost 1; bases outside the gene matches: 3. The authors sequenced patients whose flow cytometry had shown CD8+CD57+ cell expansion. This specimen belongs to a study of CD8+CD57+ T cells in acquired aplastic anemia. According to the study, genomic DNA was the template for TCR beta VDJ and CDR3 profiling. TCRdb fed the reads into MiXCR, producing one record per CDR3 protein. This sample has about 180,000 distinct CDR3 sequences, with 63% found just once. The specimen was sorted CD4+, CD8+, or CD8+CD57+ T cells (not recorded which) from PBMCs. This chain joins TRBV12-3 or TRBV12-4 and TRBJ2-3; 9 bases fit TRBD2. The origin of this receptor is a human donor with aplastic anemia. CDR3 sequence reads: CASSLGPSGGTDTQYF. The CDR3 DNA follows: TGTGCCAGCAGTTTAGGGCCTAGCGGGGGCACAGATACGCAGTATTTT.